This T cell receptor beta chain was retrieved from a study of T cell responses to AZD1222 COVID-19 vaccine. Background on the study: The study pooled second doses at about 4 or about 12 weeks.

Study-wide findings and caveats: Among AZD1222 vaccinees, only 5 to 7 were seropositive at baseline. Sampling captured repertoires only after the peak T cell response. A rise in Spike-specific TCR breadth and depth followed two AZD1222 doses.

Here immunoSEQ multiplex PCR was the method, and the copy in TCRdb shows in-frame clones only, minus some. The sample holds approximately 76,000 clones; 88% are singletons and the top ten take around 21%. A note on this clone: What it recognizes is unknown.

CDR1 is SEHNR, CDR2 FQNEAQ, per germline (reference sequence). J was trimmed by 4 bases and V by 5 bases; bases with no gene match: 10. This CDR3 has 15 amino acids. The sequence was obtained from an adult in good health. The V call is TRBV7-9, the J call TRBJ2-5, with TRBD1 matching 7 bases. This sample comprised peripheral blood, obtained on day 0 of AZD1222 vaccination. CDR3 sequence reads: CASSQRTGLGETQYF. The CDR3 region has the DNA TGTGCCAGCAGCCAACGGACAGGTCTTGGAGAGACCCAGTACTTC.